The 30 T cell receptor beta chains given below trace back to one sample, sequenced in a study of beta chain features in type 1 diabetes. Isolated RNA was reverse transcribed in full, so expressed TCRB transcripts were sequenced. Libraries were prepared by immunoSEQ multiplex PCR; TCRdb keeps only in-frame clonotypes and omits some of them. The table shows approximately 150,000 clones, with about a tenth occurring only once. The sample comprised central memory CD4+ T cells from blood. These receptors were collected from a woman aged 40 to 50 in good health.

A few counts support this clone. The chain has TRBV7-8 and TRBJ2-5; D may be TRBD1 (6 bases). The CDR3 covers 14 residues. Germline V gives CDR1 SGHVS, CDR2 FQNEAQ. The V end was cut by 5 bases, the J end by 5 bases, with 15 bases between. CDR3 sequence: CASSPEPGDETQYF. CDR3 sequence (DNA): TGTGCCAGCAGCCCCGAACCAGGGGACGAGACCCAGTACTTC.

This clone was observed a handful of times. The chain couples TRBV5-6 to TRBJ1-1; D ambiguous. V was clipped by 4 bases and J by 1 base, with 17 bases between them. CDR3 length equals 16 residues. Germline CDR1 and CDR2: SGHDT and YYEEEE. The CDR3, as DNA: TGTGCCAGCAGCCCCTTGGCGTTGGGCAGGAACACTGAAGCTTTCTTT. Translated, it gives CASSPLALGRNTEAFF.

As concerns this clone: Distinct nucleotide sequences in the sample also encode this CDR3. The chain recombines TRBV14 with TRBJ1-2; perhaps TRBD1 as D (5 bases). Germline V CDR1 and CDR2: SGHDN, FVKESK. The V and J ends lost 0 bases and 8 bases respectively, with 13 bases between them. The CDR3 sequence is 14 residues long. Written as DNA, the CDR3 is TGTGCCAGCAGCCAAGAAGCGACAGTAGGGGGCTACACCTTC. This codes for CASSQEATVGGYTF.

The table lists this clone with a few counts. The rearrangement links TRBV19 to TRBJ1-2; 8 nucleotides align to TRBD1. The CDR3 is 13 amino acids. V lost 8 bases to trimming and J lost 3 bases; unmatched junction nucleotides: 5. Germline-derived CDR1 and CDR2 are LNHDA and SQIVND (reference sequence). CDR3 in DNA: TGTGCCAGTCGTGGACAGGGCTACTATGGCTACACCTTC. Amino acid sequence: CASRGQGYYGYTF.

The gene calls are TRBV5-4 and TRBJ2-7, with 8 bases matching TRBD1. The V segment lost 0 bases and the J segment 1 base; nucleotides outside the gene matches: 3. The length of the CDR3 is 15 residues. Germline values: CDR1 SGHNT, CDR2 YYREEE (reference sequence). CDR3 in DNA: TGTGCCAGCAGCTTGGGGACAGGGTGGTCCTACGAGCAGTACTTC. It translates to CASSLGTGWSYEQYF.

This clone was seen repeatedly, ten times or more. The chain is built from TRBV6-1 and TRBJ2-7; possibly TRBD1 for D (7 bases). This CDR3 has 14 residues. Trimming stripped 5 bases from V and 5 bases from J, with 16 bases between. The V gene's germline CDR1 is MNHNS and CDR2 SASEGT. The chain's CDR3 is CASSLDRGTDEQYF. The CDR3 DNA follows: TGTGCCAGCAGTTTGGATCGGGGGACAGACGAGCAGTACTTC.

There are a few counts of this clone. V usage is TRBV7-9 and J usage is TRBJ2-3; no clear D. Trimming removed 4 bases at V and 0 bases at J, with 14 bases between. The CDR3 is made up of 16 amino acids. Germline-derived CDR1 and CDR2 are SEHNR and FQNEAQ (reference sequence). CDR3 bases: TGTGCCAGCAGCTCTGTAAGAGCGCTCAGCACAGATACGCAGTATTTT. Amino acids: CASSSVRALSTDTQYF.

The CDR3 nucleotides are TGTGCCAGCAGTCCTGACTTAGCGGGGACGACAGATACGCAGTATTTT. It codes for CASSPDLAGTTDTQYF. The V call is TRBV27, the J call TRBJ2-3; the match to TRBD2 covers 8 bases. In germline, CDR1 is MNHEY, CDR2 SMNVEV (reference sequence). The J segment lost 3 bases and the V segment lost 5 bases, leaving 10 bases of the junction unmatched. The CDR3 has 16 residues.

The rearrangement uses TRBV29-1 and TRBJ2-5, with 8 bases that match TRBD2. Judging by the DNA end, TRBJ2-7 fits better; the J call may be wrong. CDR1 and CDR2 from the germline V gene are SQVTM and ANQGSEA. The CDR3 sequence is 12 residues long. In nucleotides, the CDR3 is TGCAGCGTTGGCGGGGGGCCATACGAGCAGTACTTC. As protein: CSVGGGPYEQYF.

This chain joins TRBV27 and TRBJ2-4, with D possibly TRBD2 on 7 matching bases. Germline CDR1 MNHEY, CDR2 SMNVEV (reference sequence). The CDR3 is 14 residues long. V dropped 7 bases and J dropped 16 bases, with 26 bases sitting between them. The CDR3 DNA reads as TGTGCCAGCACCACTGAGGGGGGGGGCCCAGTTCTATACTTC. This sequence encodes CASTTEGGGPVLYF.

The chain couples TRBV15 to TRBJ2-7, with 8 bases fitting TRBD1. V lost 6 bases and J lost 5; bases outside the gene matches: 6. The germline gives CDR1 LNHNV, CDR2 YYDKDF (reference sequence). This CDR3 has 13 amino acids. The CDR3 DNA sequence: TGTGCCACCAGTCAACAGGGGGGAAACGAGCAGTACTTC. Translated, it gives CATSQQGGNEQYF.

The chain links TRBV1 to TRBJ2-2; TRBD2, the table's D call, lacks a check against the DNA. TRBV1 is a recognized pseudogene. This CDR3 is built from 18 residues. The CDR3 region is CTSSQDQASGGADGELFF. The CDR3 DNA reads as TGCACCAGCAGCCAAGATCAAGCTAGCGGGGGGGCAGACGGGGAGCTGTTTTTT.

This clone came up a few times. V usage is TRBV4-2 and J usage is TRBJ2-4, with TRBD2 matching over 11 bases. Germline values: CDR1 LGHNA, CDR2 YNFKEQ. V was pared by 4 bases and J by 3 bases, with 5 bases of the junction left unmatched. This CDR3 has 16 residues. Written as DNA, the CDR3 is TGTGCCAGCAGCCCGACTAGCGGGGATGGCAAAAACATTCAGTACTTC. Translated: CASSPTSGDGKNIQYF.

This clone was picked up a small number of times. This chain uses TRBV7-9 with TRBJ2-7, with a possible D match to TRBD1 (5 bases). From germline, CDR1 is SEHNR and CDR2 FQNEAQ (reference sequence). Trimming left V 4 bases short and J 7 bases short, with 11 bases between. The CDR3 is 12 amino acids. The CDR3 here is CASSSDRGEQYF. Here the CDR3 DNA reads TGTGCCAGCAGCTCAGACAGAGGTGAGCAGTACTTC.

The chain couples TRBV18 to TRBJ1-2, with D tentatively TRBD1 (5 bases). Germline V CDR1 and CDR2: KGHSH, LQKENI. V lost 3 bases, J lost 4 bases, and 15 bases lay in between. This CDR3 comprises 15 residues. The CDR3 region is CASSPSTAAGYGYTF. In DNA, the CDR3 is TGTGCCAGCTCACCGTCGACAGCTGCAGGCTATGGCTACACCTTC.

This clone was found a few times. The chain links TRBV10-3 to TRBJ2-3; D possibly corresponds to TRBD2 (6 bases). The V and J ends lost 4 bases and 0 bases respectively, with 11 bases between them. Germline V gene lookup returns CDR1 ENHRY and CDR2 SYGVKD. This CDR3 has 15 amino acids. The CDR3 here is CAISAPGTSTDTQYF. CDR3 bases: TGTGCCATCAGTGCCCCCGGGACTAGCACAGATACGCAGTATTTT.

This chain uses TRBV21-1 with TRBJ2-7; the tabulated D call, TRBD2, remains unverified against the DNA. TRBV21-1 is reported as a pseudogene. The CDR3 contains 15 residues. The CDR3 reads CASSKAGGAAYEQYF. CDR3 DNA sequence: TGTGCCAGCAGCAAAGCGGGGGGGGCGGCCTACGAGCAGTACTTC.

In its sample, this clone was seen a few times. This chain uses TRBV15 with TRBJ2-3; perhaps TRBD2 as D (6 bases). The CDR3 loop spans 14 amino acids. Trimming took 3 bases from V and 1 from J, leaving 8 bases between them. The germline CDR1 and CDR2 sequences are LNHNV and YYDKDF (reference sequence). The CDR3 DNA is TGTGCCACCAGCAGTAGCGGTGGCACAGATACGCAGTATTTT. Its translation: CATSSSGGTDTQYF. The variable domain in full, with the rest retrieved from reference TRBV15 and TRBJ2-3, is DAMVIQNPRYQVTQFGKPVTLSCSQTLNHNVMYWYQQKSSQAPKLLFHYYDKDFNNEADTPDNFQSRRPNTSFCFLDIRSPGLGDTAMYLCATSSSGGTDTQYFGPGTRLTVL.

This clone has only a few counts. CDR3 region: CAARAFAGNTIYF. Written as DNA, the CDR3 is TGTGCCGCGCGAGCATTCGCAGGAAACACCATATATTTT. This chain connects TRBV19 to TRBJ1-3; D not resolved. The germline V gene has CDR1 LNHDA and CDR2 SQIVND (reference sequence). The CDR3 runs to 13 residues. V gave up 11 bases and J gave up 4 bases, with 15 bases separating them. The full variable domain, completed using reference TRBV19 and TRBJ1-3, is DGGITQSPKYLFRKEGQNVTLSCEQNLNHDAMYWYRQDPGQGLRLIYYSQIVNDFQKGDIAEGYSVSREKKESFPLTVTSAQKNPTAFYLCAARAFAGNTIYFGEGSWLTVV.

This clone was seen a few times. The chain uses TRBV19 and TRBJ2-2; 9 bases fit TRBD1. V shed 5 bases and J 5 bases; nucleotides not matched to a gene: 6. The germline CDR1 and CDR2 sequences are LNHDA and SQIVND (reference sequence). The CDR3 runs to 15 residues. CDR3 amino acids: CASSPRDRVTGELFF. The CDR3, as DNA: TGTGCCAGTAGTCCCCGGGACAGGGTGACCGGGGAGCTGTTTTTT.

The genes are TRBV7-2 and TRBJ1-3, with no clear D. The germline V and J ends were trimmed by 3 bases and 0 bases, with 6 bases remaining between them. Germline V gene lookup returns CDR1 SGHTA and CDR2 FQGNSA. The CDR3 runs 14 residues. The CDR3 region is CASSFFGSGNTIYF. The CDR3 coding sequence is TGTGCCAGCAGCTTCTTCGGCTCTGGAAACACCATATATTTT.

This clone was observed a handful of times. V is TRBV14 and J is TRBJ2-1, with no clear D. Germline CDR1 and CDR2: SGHDN and FVKESK. The V gene lost 0 bases and the J gene lost 0 bases, with 6 bases spanning the gap. This CDR3 region has 15 residues. The CDR3, as DNA: TGTGCCAGCAGCCAAGATCTAGGCTCCTACAATGAGCAGTTCTTC. Translation: CASSQDLGSYNEQFF.

The V and J genes are TRBV4-3 and TRBJ1-1; a weak D match, TRBD1 (5 bases). This CDR3 spans 15 amino acids. The V gene's germline CDR1 is LGHNA and CDR2 YSLEER. V lost 0 bases, J lost 0 bases, and 8 bases lay in between. The CDR3 protein is CASSQETVMNTEAFF. As DNA, the CDR3 is TGCGCCAGCAGCCAAGAGACAGTCATGAACACTGAAGCTTTCTTT.

The chain combines TRBV5-1 with TRBJ2-3; D gene ambiguous. The CDR3 is 14 amino acids. CDR1 is SGHRS, CDR2 YFSETQ, per germline. V was trimmed by 2 bases and J by 0 bases, leaving 7 bases between them. CDR3 loop: CASSLSDSTDTQYF. The CDR3 nucleotides read TGCGCCAGCAGCTTAAGCGATAGCACAGATACGCAGTATTTT.

This clone was picked up many times. The chain carries TRBV15 and TRBJ2-3, with 8 bases fitting TRBD1. After removal of 4 bases from V and 14 bases from J, the junction contained 14 bases not matched to a gene. There are 14 residues in the CDR3. Germline-derived CDR1 and CDR2 are LNHNV and YYDKDF (reference sequence). CDR3 region: CATSTRETGAQAYF. The DNA of the CDR3 is TGTGCCACCAGCACTCGGGAGACAGGGGCTCAGGCGTATTTT.

This clone was seen a few times. The chain carries TRBV5-4 and TRBJ2-3, with unresolved D. The V gene lost 2 bases and the J gene lost 4 bases, with 8 bases spanning the gap. CDR3 length: 13 amino acids. Germline CDR1 SGHNT, CDR2 YYREEE (reference sequence). The CDR3 DNA reads TGTGCCAGCAGCTTCCCAGGCCCAGATACGCAGTATTTT. Its protein product is CASSFPGPDTQYF.

The genes are TRBV6-6 and TRBJ1-4; no definite D call. V lost 2 bases, J lost 5 bases, and 9 bases lay in between. Germline V gene lookup returns CDR1 MNHNY and CDR2 SVGAGI (reference sequence). The CDR3 totals 14 residues. CDR3 DNA: TGTGCCAGCAGTTACCCCACGGGGAATGAAAAACTGTTTTTT. Translating gives CASSYPTGNEKLFF.

There are a few counts of this clone. The rearrangement joins TRBV5-4 to TRBJ2-2; 7 bases are a match to TRBD1. The CDR3 covers 17 residues. V trimming: 2 bases; J trimming: 4 bases; junction bases outside the gene matches: 11. CDR1 and CDR2 from the germline V gene are SGHNT and YYREEE (reference sequence). The CDR3 DNA sequence: TGTGCCAGCAGCTTCTATGACAGGGTGGTTAGCACCGGGGAGCTGTTTTTT. It yields the protein CASSFYDRVVSTGELFF.

This clone was detected a few times. The rearrangement joins TRBV29-1 to TRBJ2-1; 8 bases are shared with TRBD2. Germline V CDR1 and CDR2: SQVTM, ANQGSEA. This CDR3 is 14 amino acids long. Germline trimming cut 4 bases from V and 3 bases from J; bases unmatched to any gene: 5. The chain's CDR3 is CSVAGTRNYNEQFF. Here the CDR3 DNA reads TGCAGCGTTGCCGGGACTAGAAACTACAATGAGCAGTTCTTC.

In its sample, this clone was seen many times. The genes are TRBV14 and TRBJ2-5; tentatively, D is TRBD1 (6 bases). Trimming removed 3 bases at V and 7 bases at J, with 18 bases between. The germline gives CDR1 SGHDN, CDR2 FVKESK. CDR3 length equals 15 residues. DNA for the CDR3: TGTGCCAGCAGCCATTCATCCGGGACCAGGGGGACCCAGTACTTC. This sequence encodes CASSHSSGTRGTQYF.